The T cell receptor (beta chain) under discussion was sequenced for a study of CD8 T cells in Susac syndrome. Random hexamers served to reverse transcribe roughly 0.45 to 1 ug RNA. Amplification of TCR beta CDR3 across 54 Vbeta and 13 Jbeta was performed with immunoSEQ multiplex PCR. TCRdb reanalysed the immunoSEQ multiplex PCR reads using MiXCR and keeps one entry per CDR3 protein. The sample gives over 95,000 distinct CDR3 sequences, approximately 91% of which show up once; around 0.15% is in the top ten. The ends lost 5 bases at V and 7 bases at J; junction bases unmatched: 14. The CDR3 is 16 residues long. Per germline, CDR1 SGHTS and CDR2 YDEGEE. TCR beta sequencing covered blood CD8+ and CD4+ T cells.

The chain recombines TRBV5-8 with TRBJ2-2, with 7 bases aligning to TRBD1. Sequenced material: CD4+ T cells from PBMCs. This TCR was recovered from a human donor in good health. In DNA, the CDR3 is TGTGCCAGCAGGTCACGCCTACAGGGGTTAGGCGGGGAGCTGTTTTTT. It codes for CASRSRLQGLGGELFF.